This is a list of T cell receptor beta chains from one sample in a study of human T cells and chemical hapten exposure. MiXCR, applied by TCRdb to the RACE reads, yields one record per CDR3 protein. The sample has 79,000 or so distinct CDR3 sequences, about a tenth seen once. Sequencing used whole blood, obtained in connection with sensitization to the hapten diphenylcyclopropenone (DPC). These receptors originate from a woman in her forties or fifties with alopecia areata. Some clones in this sample may be carry-over from other donors' samples. Each CDR3 is given with its conserved first and last residue. The D gene is left open where the match is weak.

j_call | cdr3_length | d_call | v_call | cdr3_aa
TRBJ2-1 | 14 | - | TRBV28 | CASRAPNAYNEQFF
TRBJ1-3 | 13 | - | TRBV3-1 | CASSQPSGNTIYF
TRBJ2-7 | 14 | - | TRBV7-2 | CASSLISGAYEQYF
TRBJ2-7 | 14 | - | TRBV20-1 | CSARVPEGPYEQYF
TRBJ2-5 | 12 | - | TRBV5-6 | CASSLGPETQYF
TRBJ1-5 | 16 | - | TRBV5-1 | CASSPARSGKDQPQHF
TRBJ2-2 | 11 | - | TRBV29-1 | CSVGNPGELFF
TRBJ1-2 | 12 | - | TRBV29-1 | CSARTPPGGYTF
TRBJ2-7 | 14 | - | TRBV6-5 | CASSEWDGAYEQYF
TRBJ2-5 | 14 | - | TRBV12-3/TRBV12-4 | CASSWGRGTETQYF
TRBJ2-5 | 13 | TRBD2 | TRBV12-3/TRBV12-4 | CASSPGLGETQYF
TRBJ2-1 | 19 | - | TRBV5-1 | CASSLDPSGAYSSYNEQFF
TRBJ1-4 | 17 | TRBD1 | TRBV15 | CATSRDRGGGRGEKLFF
TRBJ2-7 | 15 | - | TRBV6-1 | CASSVAQGGSYEQYF
TRBJ2-7 | 15 | - | TRBV7-9 | CASSLGSGGGYEQYF
TRBJ1-1 | 15 | TRBD1 | TRBV7-9 | CASSRVLNRGAEAFF
TRBJ2-2 | 15 | - | TRBV7-8 | CASLNSRGGTGELFF
TRBJ1-1 | 12 | - | TRBV18 | CASSPNIAEAFF
TRBJ2-7 | 14 | TRBD1 | TRBV20-1 | CSLRPGQGSYEQYF
TRBJ1-1 | 12 | - | TRBV3-1 | CASSQGSTEAFF
TRBJ1-4 | 15 | - | TRBV7-9 | CASSQTRGTNEKLFF
TRBJ2-7 | 12 | - | TRBV25-1 | CASSQTSYEQYF
TRBJ2-2 | 13 | TRBD1 | TRBV5-6 | CASRLTGTGELFF
TRBJ2-5 | 12 | - | TRBV18 | CASSPAAETQYF
TRBJ1-6 | 21 | - | TRBV12-2 | CASRLELWVPLGQGQFSPLHF
TRBJ2-5 | 14 | - | TRBV11-2 | CASSLGPHPETQYF